The source of this T cell receptor (beta chain) is a study of PD-1 blockade in classical Hodgkin lymphoma (dated by TCRdb to 2018 to 2020). Some background on the complete study: Nivolumab dosing was 3 mg/kg intravenously every 2 weeks, continuing until either disease progression or unacceptable toxicity. To define a peripheral blood immune signature of response to PD-1 blockade in classical Hodgkin lymphoma, the study combined TCR beta sequencing with CyTOF. What the work shows at the level of the full study, not this receptor alone: Trial patients achieving complete response had baseline diversity similar to newly diagnosed patients, whereas partial responders and progressors had significantly lower diversity. Baseline TCR diversity was reported to be lower in newly diagnosed patients than in healthy donors and to be lower still in relapsed/refractory patients. The study was restricted to a single clinical trial cohort, and the causes of repertoire differences, possibly disease activity or prior therapy, were left undefined. CD4+ but not CD8+ TCR diversity rose significantly by C4D1 (p=0.0027 vs p=0.16), most apparent in complete responders (p=0.02). Lower diversity was seen in patients whose nivolumab began less than 1 year after ASCT, and these patients were left out of later analyses so that immune reconstitution would not confound the results.

In this sample, this clone turned up a few times. Its antigen remains unidentified. Within one base of it there is no much larger clone, and no base qualities were kept. Read against the paper, the sample's time point label means: cycle 2 day 1 (C2D1) of nivolumab. All trial patients had relapsed after autologous stem cell transplantation, with cohorts A, B and C differing in prior brentuximab vedotin exposure. The trial cohort was composed of 56 patients with relapsed/refractory classical Hodgkin lymphoma, for whom complete response, partial response or progressive disease was recorded as best overall response. Trial patients were treated with single-agent nivolumab in the multi-cohort phase II CheckMate 205 trial. An independent review committee assessed best overall response by applying the 2007 International Working Group response criteria. Trial PBMCs were collected immediately before nivolumab initiation (C1D1) and during therapy at cycle 2 day 1 and cycle 4 day 1. After peripheral blood was drawn into 8 mL Vacutainer Cell Preparation Tubes, PBMCs were isolated by centrifugation and then cryopreserved.

The Qiagen DNeasy kit was used to extract genomic DNA from unsorted PBMCs and from the negatively selected CD4+ and CD8+ fractions. Using primers that anneal to V and J segments, immunoSEQ multiplex PCR amplified the TCR beta CDR3 regions. Amplification bias was minimized using a synthetic immune receptor repertoire, and residual bias was removed computationally after sequencing. On the authors' methods: Repertoire diversity was quantified as the Shannon entropy index using custom Python scripts. Unsorted, CD4+ and CD8+ repertoires were examined separately, except in combined analyses, for which CD4+ and CD8+ sequences were merged in silico. A clone counted as expanded when the clone's frequency after treatment rose at least 2-fold relative to C1D1, and clones undetected at baseline were given a pseudocount of 0.5. Clones with 0 or 1 copy at C1D1 were classified as singleton clones, and clones with 2 or more copies were classified as non-singleton clones. Clones expanded in unsorted samples were assigned a CD4+, CD8+ or unknown annotation through matching of protein sequences in sorted samples from the same patient. Wilcoxon tests were applied to paired samples to test diversity changes from C1D1 to C4D1. Imported from immuneACCESS, the table was reduced by TCRdb to in-frame sequences with V and J called. These copies leave out some clones; in studies compared against another copy, an unresolved V gene accounts for under half, and the cause of the remainder is not known. From that table come the V and J calls and clone size; the DNA was used to work out D and trimming. The sample table records just over 50,000 clones; around 75% of these occur just once. The top ten clones comprise more than 12% of the sample.

This TCR was sampled from a human donor with classical Hodgkin lymphoma. The sequencing here drew on peripheral blood mononuclear cells (PBMCs), taken before the second cycle of nivolumab.

DNA sequence: TGTGCCAGCAGCTTAGCGAGGAGGGAGTATCTCCCATCTGAGCAGTACTTC. It translates as CASSLARREYLPSEQYF. The rearrangement combines TRBV7-2 with TRBJ2-7, and possibly TRBD2, on 6 matching bases. Trimming costs V 0 bases and J 7 bases, and their ends lie 22 bases apart. CDR1 SGHTA and CDR2 FQGNSA are derived from the germline V gene. Spanning cysteine to phenylalanine, the CDR3 consists of 17 amino acids. CDR3 DNA only is kept here, 51 bases in frame from base 1.